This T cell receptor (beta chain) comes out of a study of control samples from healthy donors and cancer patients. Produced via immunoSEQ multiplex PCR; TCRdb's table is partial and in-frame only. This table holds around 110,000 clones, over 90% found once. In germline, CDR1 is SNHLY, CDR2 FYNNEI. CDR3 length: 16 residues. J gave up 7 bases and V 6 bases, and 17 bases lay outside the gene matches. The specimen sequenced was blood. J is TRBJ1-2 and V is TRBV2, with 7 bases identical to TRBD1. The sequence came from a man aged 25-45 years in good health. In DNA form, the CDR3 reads TGTGCCAGCAGACAACAAGCCGGGACAGCCAGGCGTGGCTACACCTTC. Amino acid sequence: CASRQQAGTARRGYTF.